The clone carrying this T cell receptor (beta chain) was picked up a small number of times. The data were obtained in a study of blood T cells in healthy people across ages. Next came a second PCR, run for about 7 to 12 cycles, which used a sample-barcoded 5' primer along with a J-beta primer mix. From the 5' RACE reads, TCRdb called clonotypes with MiXCR, one entry per CDR3 protein. Of some 1.4 million distinct CDR3 sequences listed, 42% are singletons. Sequences were obtained from blood. This clonotype was obtained from a woman aged 18 to 35 in good health.

CDR3 residues: CSVVPNSGAEAFF. Written as DNA, the CDR3 is TGCAGCGTTGTACCAAACTCGGGGGCAGAGGCTTTCTTT. The rearrangement uses TRBV29-1 and TRBJ1-1, with D perhaps matching TRBD1 (6 bases). V lost 4 bases to trimming and J lost 11 bases, with 20 bases between them. This CDR3 spans 13 amino acids. Germline CDR1 and CDR2: SQVTM and ANQGSEA.